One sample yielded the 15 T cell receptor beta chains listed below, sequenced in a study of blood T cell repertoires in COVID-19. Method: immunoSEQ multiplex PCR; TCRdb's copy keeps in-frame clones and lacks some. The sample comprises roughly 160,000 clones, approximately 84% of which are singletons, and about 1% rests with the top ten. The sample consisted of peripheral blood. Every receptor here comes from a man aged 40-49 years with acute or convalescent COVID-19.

In DNA form, the CDR3 reads TGTGCCAGCAGCTCTCGACAGGTAGATACGCAGTATTTT. Its protein product is CASSSRQVDTQYF. V usage is TRBV7-2 and J usage is TRBJ2-3, with D maybe TRBD1 (6 bases). Deletions cut 4 bases from V and 5 bases from J, with 10 bases between. The CDR3 has 13 residues. Germline-derived CDR1 and CDR2 are SGHTA and FQGNSA.

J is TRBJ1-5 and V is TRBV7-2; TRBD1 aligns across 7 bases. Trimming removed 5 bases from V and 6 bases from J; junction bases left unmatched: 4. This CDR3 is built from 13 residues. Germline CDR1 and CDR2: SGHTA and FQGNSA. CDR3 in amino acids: CASSPQGTQPQHF. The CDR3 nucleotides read TGTGCCAGCAGCCCACAGGGGACTCAGCCCCAGCATTTT.

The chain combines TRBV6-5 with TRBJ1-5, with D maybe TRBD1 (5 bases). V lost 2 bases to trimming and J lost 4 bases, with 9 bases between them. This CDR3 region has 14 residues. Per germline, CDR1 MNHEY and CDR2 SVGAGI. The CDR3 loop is CASSYGAVNQPQHF. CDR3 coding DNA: TGTGCCAGCAGTTACGGGGCAGTTAATCAGCCCCAGCATTTT.

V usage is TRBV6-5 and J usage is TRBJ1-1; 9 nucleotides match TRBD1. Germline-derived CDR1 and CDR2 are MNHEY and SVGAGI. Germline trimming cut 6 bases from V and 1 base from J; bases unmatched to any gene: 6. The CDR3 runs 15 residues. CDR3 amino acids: CASSSQGAENTEAFF. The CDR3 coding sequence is TGTGCCAGCAGCTCACAGGGGGCAGAGAACACTGAAGCTTTCTTT.

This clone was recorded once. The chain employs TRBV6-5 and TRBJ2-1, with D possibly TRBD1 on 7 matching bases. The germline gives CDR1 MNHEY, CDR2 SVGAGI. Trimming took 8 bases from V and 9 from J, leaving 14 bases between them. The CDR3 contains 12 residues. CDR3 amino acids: CASRTGEAEQFF. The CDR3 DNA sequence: TGTGCCAGCCGTACAGGGGAGGCTGAGCAGTTCTTC.

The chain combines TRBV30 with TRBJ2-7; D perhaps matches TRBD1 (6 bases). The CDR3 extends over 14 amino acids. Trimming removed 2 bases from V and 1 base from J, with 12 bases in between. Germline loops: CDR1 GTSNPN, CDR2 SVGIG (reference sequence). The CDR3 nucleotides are TGTGCCTGGAGTACAATTCAGGGGTCCTACGAGCAGTACTTC. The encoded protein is CAWSTIQGSYEQYF.

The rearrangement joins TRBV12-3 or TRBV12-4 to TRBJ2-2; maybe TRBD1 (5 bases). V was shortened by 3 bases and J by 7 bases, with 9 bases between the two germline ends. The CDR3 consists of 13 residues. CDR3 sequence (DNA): TGTGCCAGCAGTTTTTGGGGCGGCGGGGAGCTGTTTTTT. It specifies CASSFWGGGELFF.

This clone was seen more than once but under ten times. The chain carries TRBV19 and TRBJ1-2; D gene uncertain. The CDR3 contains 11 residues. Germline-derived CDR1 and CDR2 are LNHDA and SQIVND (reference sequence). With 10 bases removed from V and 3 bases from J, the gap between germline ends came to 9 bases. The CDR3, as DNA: TGTGCCACTCGCCGGGACTATGGCTACACCTTC. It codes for CATRRDYGYTF.

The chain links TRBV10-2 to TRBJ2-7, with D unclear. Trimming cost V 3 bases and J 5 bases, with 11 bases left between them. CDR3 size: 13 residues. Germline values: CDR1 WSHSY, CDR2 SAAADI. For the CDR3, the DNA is TGCGCCAGCAGTGACCCGTCTTCCCACGAGCAGTACTTC. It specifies CASSDPSSHEQYF.

CDR3 in DNA: TGTGCCAGCACCGTACAGGGATCTAACTATGGCTACACCTTC. Residues: CASTVQGSNYGYTF. The rearrangement joins TRBV28 to TRBJ1-2; D may be TRBD1 (6 bases). The CDR3 length is 14 residues. V lost 7 bases and J lost 0, with 12 bases in between. Looked up from germline, CDR1 is MDHEN and CDR2 is SYDVKM.

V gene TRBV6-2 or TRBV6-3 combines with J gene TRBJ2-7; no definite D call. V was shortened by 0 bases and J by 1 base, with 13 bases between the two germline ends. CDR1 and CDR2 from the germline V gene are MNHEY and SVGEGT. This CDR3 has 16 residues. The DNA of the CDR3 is TGTGCCAGCAGTTACTCGATTCCCAGGTTATCCTACGAGCAGTACTTC. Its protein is CASSYSIPRLSYEQYF.

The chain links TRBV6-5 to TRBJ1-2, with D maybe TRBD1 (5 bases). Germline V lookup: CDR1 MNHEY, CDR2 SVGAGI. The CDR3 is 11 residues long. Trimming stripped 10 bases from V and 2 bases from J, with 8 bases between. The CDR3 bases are TGTGCCACAGCAGGGAACTATGGCTACACCTTC. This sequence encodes CATAGNYGYTF.

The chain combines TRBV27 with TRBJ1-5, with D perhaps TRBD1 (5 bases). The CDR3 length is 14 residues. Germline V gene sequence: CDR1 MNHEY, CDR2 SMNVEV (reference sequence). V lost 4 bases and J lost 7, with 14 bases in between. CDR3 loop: CASSYRRVGQPQHF. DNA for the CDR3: TGTGCCAGCAGTTACCGCAGGGTTGGCCAGCCCCAGCATTTT.

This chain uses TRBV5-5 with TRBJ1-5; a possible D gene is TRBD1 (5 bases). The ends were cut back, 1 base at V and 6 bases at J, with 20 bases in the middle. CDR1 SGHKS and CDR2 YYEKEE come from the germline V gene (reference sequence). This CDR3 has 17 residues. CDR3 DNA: TGTGCCAGCAGCTTGTTGTCGCCCGGGGCGGGAGGTCAGCCCCAGCATTTT. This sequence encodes CASSLLSPGAGGQPQHF.

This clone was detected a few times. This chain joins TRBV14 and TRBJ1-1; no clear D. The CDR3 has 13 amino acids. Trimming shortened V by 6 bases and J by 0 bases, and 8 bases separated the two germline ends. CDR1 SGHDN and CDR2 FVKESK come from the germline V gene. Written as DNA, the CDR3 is TGTGCCAGCAGGCAAAACTTGAACACTGAAGCTTTCTTT. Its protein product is CASRQNLNTEAFF.